This TCR beta chain was sequenced for a study of cytomegalovirus exposure and HLA in healthy donors. PCR employed 60 Vbeta and 13 Jbeta primers. Using immunoSEQ multiplex PCR, the repertoire was profiled, and TCRdb retains in-frame clones only, with some absent. The sample yields some 180,000 clones, approximately 80% seen once. Donors sampled were nominally healthy, though unrecorded immune exposures were likely. This CDR3 region has 14 residues. Germline V CDR1 and CDR2: MDHEN, SYDVKM. Trimming removed 1 base at V and 4 bases at J, with 9 bases between. The source of this sequence is a woman aged 25-40 years in good health and CMV-seronegative. The sample was PBMCs. This sequence joins TRBV28 and TRBJ2-3, with a tentative D call TRBD1 (5 bases). CDR3 sequence (DNA): TGTGCCAGCAGTTTATTCAGGGTCCCAGATACGCAGTATTTT. This encodes CASSLFRVPDTQYF.